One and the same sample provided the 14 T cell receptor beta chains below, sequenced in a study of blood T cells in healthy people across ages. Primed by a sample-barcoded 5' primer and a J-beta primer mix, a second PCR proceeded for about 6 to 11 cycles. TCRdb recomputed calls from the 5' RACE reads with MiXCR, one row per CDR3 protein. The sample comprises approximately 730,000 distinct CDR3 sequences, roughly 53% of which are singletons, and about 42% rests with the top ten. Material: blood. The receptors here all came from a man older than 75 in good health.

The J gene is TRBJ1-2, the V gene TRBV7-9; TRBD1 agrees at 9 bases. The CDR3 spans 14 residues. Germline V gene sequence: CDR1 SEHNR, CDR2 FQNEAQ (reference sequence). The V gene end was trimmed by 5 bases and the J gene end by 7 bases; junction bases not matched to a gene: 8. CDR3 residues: CASSVGQGISGYTF. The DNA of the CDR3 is TGTGCCAGCAGCGTGGGACAGGGTATTTCTGGCTACACCTTC.

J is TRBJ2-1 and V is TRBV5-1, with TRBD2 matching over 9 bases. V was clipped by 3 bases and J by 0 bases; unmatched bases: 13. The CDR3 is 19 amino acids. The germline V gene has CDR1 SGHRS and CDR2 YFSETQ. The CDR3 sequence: CASSSASAGGSSSYNEQFF. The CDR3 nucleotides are TGCGCCAGCAGCTCCGCGTCAGCGGGAGGCTCGAGCTCCTACAATGAGCAGTTCTTC.

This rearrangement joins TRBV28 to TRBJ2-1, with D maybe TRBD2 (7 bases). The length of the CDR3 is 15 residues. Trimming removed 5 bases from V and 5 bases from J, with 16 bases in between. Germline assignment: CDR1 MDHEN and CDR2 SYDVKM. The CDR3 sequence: CASSAAGGPHNEQFF. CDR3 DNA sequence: TGTGCCAGCAGTGCCGCCGGGGGGCCTCACAATGAGCAGTTCTTC.

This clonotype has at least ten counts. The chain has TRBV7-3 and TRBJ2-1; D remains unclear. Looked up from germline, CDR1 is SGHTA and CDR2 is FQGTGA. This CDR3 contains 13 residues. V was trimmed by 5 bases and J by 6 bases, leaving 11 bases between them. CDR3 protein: CASSPSTLNEQFF. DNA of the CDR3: TGTGCCAGCAGCCCTTCCACTCTCAATGAGCAGTTCTTC.

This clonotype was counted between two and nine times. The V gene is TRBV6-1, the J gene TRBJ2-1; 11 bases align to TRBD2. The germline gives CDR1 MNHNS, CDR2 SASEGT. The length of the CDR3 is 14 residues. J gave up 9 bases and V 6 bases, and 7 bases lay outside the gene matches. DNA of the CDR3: TGTGCCAGCAGCGGGACTAGCGGACTGGGTGAGCAGTTCTTC. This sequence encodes CASSGTSGLGEQFF.

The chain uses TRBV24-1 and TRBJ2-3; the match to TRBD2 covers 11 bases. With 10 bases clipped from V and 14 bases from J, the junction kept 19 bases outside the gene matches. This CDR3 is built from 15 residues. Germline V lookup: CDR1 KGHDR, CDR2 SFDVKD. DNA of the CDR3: TGTGCCACTGCGACTAGCGGGGCCAATCACAGATACGCGTATTTT. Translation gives CATATSGANHRYAYF.

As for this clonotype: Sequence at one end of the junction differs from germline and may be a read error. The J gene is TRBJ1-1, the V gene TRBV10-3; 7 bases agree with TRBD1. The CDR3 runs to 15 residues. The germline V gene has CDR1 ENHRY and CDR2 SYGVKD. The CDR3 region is CAIGESGQTNTEAFF. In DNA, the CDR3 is TGTGCCATCGGTGAGTCGGGACAGACGAACACTGAAGCTTTCTTT.

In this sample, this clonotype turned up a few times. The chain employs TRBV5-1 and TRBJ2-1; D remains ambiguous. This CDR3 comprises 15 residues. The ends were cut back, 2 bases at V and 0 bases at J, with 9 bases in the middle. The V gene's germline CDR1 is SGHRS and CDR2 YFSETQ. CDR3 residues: CASSFGSSSYNEQFF. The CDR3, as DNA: TGCGCCAGCAGCTTCGGGTCTAGCTCCTACAATGAGCAGTTCTTC.

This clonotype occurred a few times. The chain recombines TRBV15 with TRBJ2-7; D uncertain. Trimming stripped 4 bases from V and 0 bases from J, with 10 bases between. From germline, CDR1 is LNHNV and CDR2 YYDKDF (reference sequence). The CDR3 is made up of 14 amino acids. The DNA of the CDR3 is TGTGCCACCAGCACGGGCTTCAACTCCTACGAGCAGTACTTC. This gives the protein CATSTGFNSYEQYF. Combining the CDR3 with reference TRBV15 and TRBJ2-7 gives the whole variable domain DAMVIQNPRYQVTQFGKPVTLSCSQTLNHNVMYWYQQKSSQAPKLLFHYYDKDFNNEADTPDNFQSRRPNTSFCFLDIRSPGLGDTAMYLCATSTGFNSYEQYFGPGTRLTVT.

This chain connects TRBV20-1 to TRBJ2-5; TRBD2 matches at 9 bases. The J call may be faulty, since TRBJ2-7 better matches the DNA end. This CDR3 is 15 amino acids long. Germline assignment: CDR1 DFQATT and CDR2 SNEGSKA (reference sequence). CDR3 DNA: TGCAGTGCTGTGGCTGGCGGGAGGGCCATCTACGAGCAGTACTTC. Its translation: CSAVAGGRAIYEQYF.

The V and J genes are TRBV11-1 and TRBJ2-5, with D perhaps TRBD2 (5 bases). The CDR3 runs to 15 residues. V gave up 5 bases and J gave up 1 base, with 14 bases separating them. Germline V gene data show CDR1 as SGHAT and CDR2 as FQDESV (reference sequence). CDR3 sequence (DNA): TGTGCCAGCAGCAGAAGCGGACTGGTCCAAGAGACCCAGTACTTC. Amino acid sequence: CASSRSGLVQETQYF.

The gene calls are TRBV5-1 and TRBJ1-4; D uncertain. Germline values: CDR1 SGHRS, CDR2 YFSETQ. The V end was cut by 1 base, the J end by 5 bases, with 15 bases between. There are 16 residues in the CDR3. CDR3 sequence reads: CASSLPSGLKNEKLFF. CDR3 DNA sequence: TGCGCCAGCAGCTTGCCCTCCGGGCTAAAAAATGAAAAACTGTTTTTT.

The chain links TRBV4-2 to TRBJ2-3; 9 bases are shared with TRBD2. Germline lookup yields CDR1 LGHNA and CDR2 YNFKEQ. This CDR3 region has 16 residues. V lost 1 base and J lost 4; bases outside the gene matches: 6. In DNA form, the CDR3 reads TGTGCCAGCAGCCAAGGCAATAGCGGGAGTGCAGATACGCAGTATTTT. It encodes CASSQGNSGSADTQYF.

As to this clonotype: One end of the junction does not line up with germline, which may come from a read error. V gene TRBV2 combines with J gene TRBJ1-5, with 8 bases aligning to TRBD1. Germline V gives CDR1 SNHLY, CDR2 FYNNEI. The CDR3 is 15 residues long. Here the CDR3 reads CASTTGQGSNLPQHF. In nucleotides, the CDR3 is TGTGCCAGCACTACCGGACAGGGTAGCAATCTGCCCCAGCATTTT.